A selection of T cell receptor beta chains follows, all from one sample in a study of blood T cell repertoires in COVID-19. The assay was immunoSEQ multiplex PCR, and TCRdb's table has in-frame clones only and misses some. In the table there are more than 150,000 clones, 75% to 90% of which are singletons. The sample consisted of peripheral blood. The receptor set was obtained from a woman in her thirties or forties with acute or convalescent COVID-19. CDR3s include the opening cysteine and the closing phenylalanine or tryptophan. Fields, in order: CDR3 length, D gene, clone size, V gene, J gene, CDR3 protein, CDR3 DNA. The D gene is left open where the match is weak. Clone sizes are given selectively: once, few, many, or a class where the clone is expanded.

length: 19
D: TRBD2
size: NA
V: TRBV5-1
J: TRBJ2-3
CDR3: CASSLSPGLAGTTTDTQYF
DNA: TGCGCCAGCAGCTTGTCACCGGGACTAGCGGGAACCACCACAGATACGCAGTATTTT

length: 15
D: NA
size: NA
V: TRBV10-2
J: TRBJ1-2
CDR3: CASSVIRVQGYGYTF
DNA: TGCGCCAGCAGTGTAATTAGGGTTCAGGGCTATGGCTACACCTTC

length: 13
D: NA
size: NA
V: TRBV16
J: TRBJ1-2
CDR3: CASSLNLGYGYTF
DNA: TGTGCCAGCAGCCTAAATCTCGGCTATGGCTACACCTTC

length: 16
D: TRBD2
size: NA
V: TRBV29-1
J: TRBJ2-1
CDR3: CSVAGGTGRANNEQFF
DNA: TGCAGCGTTGCCGGGGGGACTGGTAGGGCCAACAATGAGCAGTTCTTC

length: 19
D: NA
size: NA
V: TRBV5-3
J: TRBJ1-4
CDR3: CARSLGALTTPLGNEKLFF
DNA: TGTGCCAGAAGCTTGGGAGCGTTAACCACCCCCCTGGGTAATGAAAAACTGTTTTTT

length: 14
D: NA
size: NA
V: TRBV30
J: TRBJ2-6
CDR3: CAWTTYSGANVLTF
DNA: TGTGCCTGGACCACCTACTCTGGGGCCAACGTCCTGACTTTC

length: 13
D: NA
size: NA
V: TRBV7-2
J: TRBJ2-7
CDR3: CASSLREDYEQYF
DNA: TGTGCCAGCAGCTTGCGCGAGGACTACGAGCAGTACTTC

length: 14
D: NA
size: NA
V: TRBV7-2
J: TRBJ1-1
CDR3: CASSLPQPNTEAFF
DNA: TGTGCCAGCAGCTTACCACAGCCGAACACTGAAGCTTTCTTT

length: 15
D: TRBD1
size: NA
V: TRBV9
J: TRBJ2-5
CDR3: CASSGQGMVQETQYF
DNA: TGTGCCAGCAGCGGACAGGGGATGGTCCAAGAGACCCAGTACTTC

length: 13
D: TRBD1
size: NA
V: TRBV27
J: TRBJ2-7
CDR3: CASSLNRGYEQYF
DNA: TGTGCCAGCAGTTTAAACAGGGGGTACGAGCAGTACTTC

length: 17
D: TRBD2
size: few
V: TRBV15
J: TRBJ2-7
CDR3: CATSRLATPAGGYEQYF
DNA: TGTGCCACCAGCAGACTCGCCACACCAGCGGGAGGCTACGAGCAGTACTTC

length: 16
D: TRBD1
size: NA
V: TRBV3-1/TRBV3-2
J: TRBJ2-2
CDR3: CASSLRTGRVTGELFF
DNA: TGTGCCAGCAGCCTGCGGACAGGAAGGGTCACCGGGGAGCTGTTTTTT

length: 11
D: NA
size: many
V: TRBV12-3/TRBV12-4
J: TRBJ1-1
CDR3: CASRGLTEAFF
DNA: TGTGCCAGCAGGGGCCTCACTGAAGCTTTCTTT

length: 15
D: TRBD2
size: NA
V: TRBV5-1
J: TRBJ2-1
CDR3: CASSPSLAGTNEQFF
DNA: TGCGCCAGCAGCCCATCACTAGCGGGGACAAATGAGCAGTTCTTC

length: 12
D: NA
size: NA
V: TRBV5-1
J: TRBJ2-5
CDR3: CASRVQQETQYF
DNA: TGCGCCTCGAGGGTCCAGCAAGAGACCCAGTACTTC

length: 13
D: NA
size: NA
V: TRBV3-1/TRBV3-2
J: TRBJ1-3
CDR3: CASSPSGGNTIYF
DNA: TGTGCCAGCAGCCCCTCCGGGGGGAACACCATATATTTT

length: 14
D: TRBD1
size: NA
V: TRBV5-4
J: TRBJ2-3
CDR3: CASSTDRGLNTQYF
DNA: TGTGCCAGCAGCACCGACAGGGGGCTAAATACGCAGTATTTT

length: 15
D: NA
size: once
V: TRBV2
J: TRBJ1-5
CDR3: CASRKEGAPNQPQHF
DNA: TGTGCCAGCAGAAAGGAAGGGGCGCCCAATCAGCCCCAGCATTTT

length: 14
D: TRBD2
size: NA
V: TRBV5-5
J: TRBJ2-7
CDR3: CASSFPSGTYEQYF
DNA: TGTGCCAGCAGCTTTCCTAGCGGCACCTACGAGCAGTACTTC

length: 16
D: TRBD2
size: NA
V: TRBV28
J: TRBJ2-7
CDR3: CASSFGLAGGGYEQYF
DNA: TGTGCCAGCAGTTTTGGGCTAGCGGGAGGAGGCTACGAGCAGTACTTC

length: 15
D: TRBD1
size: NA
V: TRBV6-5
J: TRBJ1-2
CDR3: CASSLGQGAIYGYTF
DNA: TGTGCCAGCAGCCTCGGACAGGGTGCGATTTATGGCTACACCTTC

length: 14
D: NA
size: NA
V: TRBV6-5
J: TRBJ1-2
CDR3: CASSYSDSLYGYTF
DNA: TGTGCCAGCAGTTACTCCGACAGCCTCTATGGCTACACCTTC

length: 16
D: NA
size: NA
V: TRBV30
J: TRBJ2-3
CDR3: CAWKSYGGPARDTQYF
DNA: TGTGCCTGGAAAAGTTACGGGGGGCCGGCGAGAGATACGCAGTATTTT

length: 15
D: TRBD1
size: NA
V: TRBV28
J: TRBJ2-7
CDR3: CASTAAGTGAYEQYF
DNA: TGTGCCAGCACAGCTGCCGGGACAGGGGCCTACGAGCAGTACTTC

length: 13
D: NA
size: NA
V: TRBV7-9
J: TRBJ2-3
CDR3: CASSSRQADTQYF
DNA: TGTGCCAGCAGCTCTCGACAGGCGGATACGCAGTATTTT

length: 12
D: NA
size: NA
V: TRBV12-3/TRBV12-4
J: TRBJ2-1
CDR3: CASSFPEREQFF
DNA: TGTGCCAGCAGTTTCCCCGAGAGGGAGCAGTTCTTC

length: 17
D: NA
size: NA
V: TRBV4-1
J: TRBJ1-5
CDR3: CASSRIYTGRPNQPQHF
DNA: TGCGCCAGCAGCCGCATTTATACAGGGAGACCCAATCAGCCCCAGCATTTT

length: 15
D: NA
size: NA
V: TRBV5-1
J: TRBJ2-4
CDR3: CASSLGSGLINIQYF
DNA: TGCGCCAGCAGCTTGGGGTCCGGACTGATAAACATTCAGTACTTC

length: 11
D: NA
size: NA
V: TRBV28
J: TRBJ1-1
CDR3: CASSQNTEAFF
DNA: TGTGCCAGCAGTCAAAACACTGAAGCTTTCTTT

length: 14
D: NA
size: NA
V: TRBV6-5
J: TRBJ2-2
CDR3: CASSRVENTGELFF
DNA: TGTGCCAGCAGCAGGGTTGAGAACACCGGGGAGCTGTTTTTT

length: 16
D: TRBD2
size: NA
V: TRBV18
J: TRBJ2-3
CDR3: CASSPKLAGGTDTQYF
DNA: TGTGCCAGCTCACCCAAACTAGCGGGGGGCACAGATACGCAGTATTTT

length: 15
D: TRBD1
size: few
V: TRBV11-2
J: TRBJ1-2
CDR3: CASSLDSGQGYGYTF
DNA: TGTGCCAGCAGCTTAGATAGCGGACAGGGCTATGGCTACACCTTC

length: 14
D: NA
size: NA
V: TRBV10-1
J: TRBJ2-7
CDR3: CASSDGGTSYEQYF
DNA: TGCGCCAGCAGTGATGGTGGGACATCCTACGAGCAGTACTTC

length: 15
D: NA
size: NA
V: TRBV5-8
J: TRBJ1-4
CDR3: CASSLRAGANEKLFF
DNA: TGTGCCAGCAGCTTGAGGGCAGGGGCTAATGAAAAACTGTTTTTT

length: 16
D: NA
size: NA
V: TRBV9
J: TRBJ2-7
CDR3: CASSPAELAVRYEQYF
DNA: TGTGCCAGCAGCCCCGCAGAATTAGCGGTGAGGTACGAGCAGTACTTC

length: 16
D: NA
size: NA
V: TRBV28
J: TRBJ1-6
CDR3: CASSSTRTARNSPLHF
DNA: TGTGCCAGCAGTTCGACAAGGACTGCAAGAAATTCACCCCTCCACTTT

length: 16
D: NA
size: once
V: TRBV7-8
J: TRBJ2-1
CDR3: CASSLGRTSTYNEQFF
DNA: TGTGCCAGCAGCTTAGGACGAACTAGCACCTACAATGAGCAGTTCTTC

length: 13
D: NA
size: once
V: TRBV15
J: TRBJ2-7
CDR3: CATSTGQNYEQYF
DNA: TGTGCCACCAGCACCGGACAAAACTACGAGCAGTACTTC

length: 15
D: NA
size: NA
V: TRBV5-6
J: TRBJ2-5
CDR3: CASSFWGGAGETQYF
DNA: TGTGCCAGCAGCTTTTGGGGCGGGGCTGGGGAGACCCAGTACTTC

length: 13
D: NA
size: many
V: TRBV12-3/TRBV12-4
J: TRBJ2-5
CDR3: CASSLGGQGSQYF
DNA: TGTGCCAGCTCCCTCGGGGGGCAAGGGTCCCAGTACTTC

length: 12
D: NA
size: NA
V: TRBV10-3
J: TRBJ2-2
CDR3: CAINLAPGELFF
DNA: TGTGCCATCAATCTAGCGCCCGGGGAGCTGTTTTTT

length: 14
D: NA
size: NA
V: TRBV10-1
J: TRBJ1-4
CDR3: CASRERTVNEKLFF
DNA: TGCGCCAGCAGGGAACGGACAGTTAATGAAAAACTGTTTTTT

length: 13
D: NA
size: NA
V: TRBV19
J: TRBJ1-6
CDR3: CASSPTGGSPLHF
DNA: TGTGCCAGTAGCCCGACGGGGGGTTCACCCCTCCACTTT

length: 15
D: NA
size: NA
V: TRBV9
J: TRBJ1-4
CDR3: CASSFHGSTNEKLFF
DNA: TGTGCCAGCAGCTTTCACGGTTCAACTAATGAAAAACTGTTTTTT

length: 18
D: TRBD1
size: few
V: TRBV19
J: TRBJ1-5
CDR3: CASSPDRGNAYSNQPQHF
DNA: TGTGCCAGTAGTCCGGACAGGGGAAATGCATACAGCAATCAGCCCCAGCATTTT

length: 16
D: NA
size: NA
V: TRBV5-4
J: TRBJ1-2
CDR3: CASSLVELGQGYGYTF
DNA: TGTGCCAGCAGCTTAGTAGAATTGGGTCAGGGCTATGGCTACACCTTC

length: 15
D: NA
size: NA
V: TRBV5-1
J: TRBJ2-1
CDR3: CASSLGGLSYNEQFF
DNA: TGCGCCAGCAGCTTGGGGGGCCTCTCCTACAATGAGCAGTTCTTC

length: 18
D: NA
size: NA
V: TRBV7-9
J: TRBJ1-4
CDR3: CASSLTYMGPSRNEKLFF
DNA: TGTGCCAGCAGCCTTACCTACATGGGCCCGAGCAGGAATGAAAAACTGTTTTTT